The present T cell receptor beta chain was sequenced within a study of cytomegalovirus exposure and HLA in healthy donors. PCR employed 60 Vbeta and 13 Jbeta primers. The protocol was immunoSEQ multiplex PCR, while the TCRdb copy is restricted to in-frame clones and leaves out a portion. The table lists roughly 100,000 clones, around 70% of them singletons. A single count supports this clone. The antigen is undetermined. The J segment lost 6 bases and the V segment lost 6 bases, leaving 5 bases of the junction unmatched. This CDR3 is 12 amino acids long. Germline CDR1 reads MNHEY; CDR2 reads SVGAGI. Overall study results and limits: Three CMV-associated chains proved CMV antigen-specific in vitro. Researchers catalogued 164 TCR beta chains as cytomegalovirus-associated. An ancestry cluster, one associated with Asian ancestry, reportedly showed fewer N-insertions than the approximately 700-donor mean in a later analysis.

Sequenced: PBMCs. This chain connects TRBV6-5 to TRBJ2-7, with 7 bases fitting TRBD1. The receptor comes from a man aged 30-40 years in good health and CMV-seronegative. CDR3 coding DNA: TGTGCCAGCAGAGGACAGGAACGCGAGCAGTACTTC. This codes for CASRGQEREQYF.